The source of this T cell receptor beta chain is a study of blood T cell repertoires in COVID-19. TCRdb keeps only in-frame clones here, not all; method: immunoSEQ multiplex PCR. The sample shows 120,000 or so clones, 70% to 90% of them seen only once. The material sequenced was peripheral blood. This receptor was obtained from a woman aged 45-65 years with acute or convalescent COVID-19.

The chain's CDR3 is CASSLLAGGEQYF. In DNA, the CDR3 is TGTGCCAGCAGTTTACTAGCGGGTGGTGAGCAGTACTTC. The genes are TRBV12-3 or TRBV12-4 and TRBJ2-7; 8 positions agree with TRBD2. The CDR3 spans 13 residues. V lost 2 bases, J lost 7 bases, and 4 bases stayed unmatched.